This T cell receptor (beta chain) is from a study of blood T cells in healthy people across ages. Whole-study findings and limits: In older individuals, TCR beta diversity per million T cells was lower, falling roughly linearly with age. Relative to aged donors, long-lived donors carried more naive CD4+ cells and displayed higher diversity.

Germline loops: CDR1 SEHNR, CDR2 FQNEAQ (reference sequence). The CDR3 consists of 19 residues. The trim removed 3 bases at V and 0 bases at J, leaving 15 bases unmatched. This clonotype appeared a few times. The target antigen is unknown. Primers used in a second PCR of about 6 to 12 cycles were a sample-barcoded 5' primer and a J-beta primer mix. The template-switch adaptor, which had 12 random nucleotides, put a tag on each cDNA molecule. Every sample returned 2.5 million or more CDR3-containing paired-end reads. MiXCR was run by TCRdb on the 5' RACE reads, yielding one entry per CDR3 protein. The table shows around 2 million distinct CDR3 sequences, with around 40% occurring only once.

The specimen was blood. The rearrangement uses TRBV7-9 and TRBJ1-1, with TRBD1 identical over 8 bases. This sequence was found in a human donor in good health. CDR3 sequence (DNA): TGTGCCAGCAGCTTCGAAACGTTCAGGGGGCACGGGGTGAACACTGAAGCTTTCTTT. Its translation: CASSFETFRGHGVNTEAFF.